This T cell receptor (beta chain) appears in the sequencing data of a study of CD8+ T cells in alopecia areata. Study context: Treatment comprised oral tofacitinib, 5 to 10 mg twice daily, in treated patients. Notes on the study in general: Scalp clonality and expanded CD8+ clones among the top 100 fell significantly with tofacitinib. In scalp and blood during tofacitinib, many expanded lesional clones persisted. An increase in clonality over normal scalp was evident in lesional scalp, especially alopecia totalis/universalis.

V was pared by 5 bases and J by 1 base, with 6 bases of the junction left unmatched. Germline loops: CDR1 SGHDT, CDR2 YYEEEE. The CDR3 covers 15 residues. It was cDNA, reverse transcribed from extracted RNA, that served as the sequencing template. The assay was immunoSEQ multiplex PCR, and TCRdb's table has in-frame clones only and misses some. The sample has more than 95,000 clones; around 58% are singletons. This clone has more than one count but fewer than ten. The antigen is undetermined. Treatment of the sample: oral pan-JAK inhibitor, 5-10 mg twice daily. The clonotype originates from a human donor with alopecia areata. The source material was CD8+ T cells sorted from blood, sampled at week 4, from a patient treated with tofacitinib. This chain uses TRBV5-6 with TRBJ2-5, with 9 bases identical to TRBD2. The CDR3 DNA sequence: TGTGCCAGCAGTGGAGCGGGGGGTGCCCAAGAGACCCAGTACTTC. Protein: CASSGAGGAQETQYF.